A selection of T cell receptor beta chains follows, all from one sample in a study of cytomegalovirus exposure and HLA in healthy donors. Only in-frame clones appear in the TCRdb table, and some are missing; sequencing was by immunoSEQ multiplex PCR. The sample gives approximately 170,000 clones, around 85% of which show up once; less than 2.5% is in the top ten. Specimen: PBMCs. Receptors originate from a male donor in good health and CMV-seronegative. Each CDR3 is given with its conserved first and last residue. The D gene is left open where the match is weak. Rows may omit the clone size; those that give it use once, few, many or a size class.

J gene: TRBJ2-2; clone size: .; V gene: TRBV19; D gene: .; CDR3 DNA: TGTGCCAGTAGTATGGGCTACGAGGTTCACGAGGTTCGGGGTCGGTTTACCGGGGAGCTGTTTTTT; CDR3 protein: CASSMGYEVHEVRGRFTGELFF
J gene: TRBJ1-4; clone size: .; V gene: TRBV5-1; D gene: .; CDR3 DNA: TGCGCCAGCAGCTTCGGGCAGGGGCGTGAAAAACTGTTTTTT; CDR3 protein: CASSFGQGREKLFF
J gene: TRBJ1-6; clone size: .; V gene: TRBV4-1; D gene: TRBD1; CDR3 DNA: TGCGCCAGCAGCCAACCACAGGGGACAGGGACCTATAATTCACCCCTCCACTTT; CDR3 protein: CASSQPQGTGTYNSPLHF
J gene: TRBJ1-3; clone size: once; V gene: TRBV5-1; D gene: .; CDR3 DNA: TGCGCCAGCAGCTTCACAGGCGGCTCTGGAAACACCATATATTTT; CDR3 protein: CASSFTGGSGNTIYF
J gene: TRBJ1-6; clone size: .; V gene: TRBV5-1; D gene: TRBD1; CDR3 DNA: TGCGCCAGCAGCCCCGGACAGGGTTCGGGTTCACCCCTCCACTTT; CDR3 protein: CASSPGQGSGSPLHF
J gene: TRBJ1-5; clone size: .; V gene: TRBV4-1; D gene: TRBD1; CDR3 DNA: TGCGCCAGCAGCACGACAGGGCCCAATCAGCCCCAGCATTTT; CDR3 protein: CASSTTGPNQPQHF
J gene: TRBJ1-4; clone size: .; V gene: TRBV11-2; D gene: .; CDR3 DNA: TGTGCCAGCAGCTTATATTACAGTGCAACTAATGAAAAACTGTTTTTT; CDR3 protein: CASSLYYSATNEKLFF
J gene: TRBJ1-5; clone size: .; V gene: TRBV11-2; D gene: .; CDR3 DNA: TGTGCCAGCAGCCCGTCTGAGGATCAGCCCCAGCATTTT; CDR3 protein: CASSPSEDQPQHF
J gene: TRBJ1-5; clone size: .; V gene: TRBV19; D gene: .; CDR3 DNA: TGTGCCAGTAACCAGGCCCTCTTAGACAATCAGCCCCAGCATTTT; CDR3 protein: CASNQALLDNQPQHF
J gene: TRBJ1-1; clone size: few; V gene: TRBV5-4; D gene: TRBD1; CDR3 DNA: TGTGCCAGCAGCTTCGGGCGACAGGGGGAGAACACTGAAGCTTTCTTT; CDR3 protein: CASSFGRQGENTEAFF
J gene: TRBJ1-1; clone size: .; V gene: TRBV7-9; D gene: .; CDR3 DNA: TGTGCCAGCAGCTCTAGGGAGGGGACTGAAGCTTTCTTT; CDR3 protein: CASSSREGTEAFF
J gene: TRBJ1-4; clone size: .; V gene: TRBV6-5; D gene: .; CDR3 DNA: TGTGCCAGCAGTTACAGCGGACCCAGAGAAAAACTGTTTTTT; CDR3 protein: CASSYSGPREKLFF
J gene: TRBJ1-1; clone size: .; V gene: TRBV7-2; D gene: .; CDR3 DNA: TGTGCCAGCAGCTCGCCTTACGGGACTGAAGCTTTCTTT; CDR3 protein: CASSSPYGTEAFF
J gene: TRBJ1-2; clone size: .; V gene: TRBV7-9; D gene: .; CDR3 DNA: TGTGCCAGCAAGACAGAAGATGGCTACACCTTC; CDR3 protein: CASKTEDGYTF
J gene: TRBJ2-3; clone size: .; V gene: TRBV9; D gene: TRBD2; CDR3 DNA: TGTGCCAGCAGCCCCCGCCTAGCGGGGGTCCCTAGCGATACGCAGTATTTT; CDR3 protein: CASSPRLAGVPSDTQYF
J gene: TRBJ1-3; clone size: .; V gene: TRBV6-5; D gene: .; CDR3 DNA: TGTGCCAGCAGTTACGGGCCGAGCTCTGGAAACACCATATATTTT; CDR3 protein: CASSYGPSSGNTIYF
J gene: TRBJ2-7; clone size: .; V gene: TRBV5-1; D gene: .; CDR3 DNA: TGCGCCAGCAGTACTGGAGAGCCTATCTCCTACGAGCAGTACTTC; CDR3 protein: CASSTGEPISYEQYF
J gene: TRBJ1-1; clone size: .; V gene: TRBV5-1; D gene: .; CDR3 DNA: TGCGCCAGCAGCTTGGTAAGTGGAGGGAACACTGAAGCTTTCTTT; CDR3 protein: CASSLVSGGNTEAFF
J gene: TRBJ1-2; clone size: .; V gene: TRBV7-8; D gene: .; CDR3 DNA: TGTGCCAGCAGCTTATCGGCAGACTCCTATGGCTACACCTTC; CDR3 protein: CASSLSADSYGYTF
J gene: TRBJ2-1; clone size: few; V gene: TRBV10-3; D gene: .; CDR3 DNA: TGTGCCATCGGCAAAGTGATAAGTGAGCAGTTCTTC; CDR3 protein: CAIGKVISEQFF
J gene: TRBJ1-4; clone size: .; V gene: TRBV7-9; D gene: .; CDR3 DNA: TGTGCCAGCAGCTTGAGCGGGGTAGGGGAAAAACTGTTTTTT; CDR3 protein: CASSLSGVGEKLFF
J gene: TRBJ1-1; clone size: .; V gene: TRBV6-5; D gene: .; CDR3 DNA: TGTGCCAGCAGCCGGGAGATACTGAACACTGAAGCTTTCTTT; CDR3 protein: CASSREILNTEAFF
J gene: TRBJ2-2; clone size: .; V gene: TRBV2; D gene: TRBD1; CDR3 DNA: TGTGCCAGCAGTAGGGCAGGGGGCGTCGGGGAGCTGTTTTTT; CDR3 protein: CASSRAGGVGELFF
J gene: TRBJ1-5; clone size: .; V gene: TRBV6-5; D gene: TRBD1; CDR3 DNA: TGTGCCAGCAGGCCGACAGGGGGGAGTCAGCCCCAGCATTTT; CDR3 protein: CASRPTGGSQPQHF
J gene: TRBJ2-7; clone size: .; V gene: TRBV4-1; D gene: .; CDR3 DNA: TGCGCCAGCAGCCTCAGGGGTGACTACGAGCAGTACTTC; CDR3 protein: CASSLRGDYEQYF
J gene: TRBJ2-1; clone size: once; V gene: TRBV18; D gene: .; CDR3 DNA: TGTGCCAGCTCACCAGAACAACTAGCCCATGAGCAGTTCTTC; CDR3 protein: CASSPEQLAHEQFF
J gene: TRBJ2-3; clone size: .; V gene: TRBV6-1; D gene: TRBD1; CDR3 DNA: TGTGCCAGCAGTGTCGACAGGGGCACGCAGTATTTT; CDR3 protein: CASSVDRGTQYF
J gene: TRBJ1-5; clone size: .; V gene: TRBV30; D gene: TRBD1; CDR3 DNA: TGTGCCTGGAGTTTTAGGGACAGTTTTTATAGCAATCAGCCCCAGCATTTT; CDR3 protein: CAWSFRDSFYSNQPQHF
J gene: TRBJ1-5; clone size: .; V gene: TRBV7-8; D gene: .; CDR3 DNA: TGTGCCAGCAGCTTAGGTGGGCCAGGGGACGTAAATCAGCCCCAGCATTTT; CDR3 protein: CASSLGGPGDVNQPQHF